The 5 T cell receptor beta chains presented below share a single source sample, sequenced in a study of cytomegalovirus exposure and HLA in healthy donors. It was with 60 Vbeta and 13 Jbeta primers that the PCR ran. Sequenced by immunoSEQ multiplex PCR; TCRdb stores in-frame clones only, minus some. The sample consists of about 150,000 clones, more than 75% of them appearing once. Sequencing input: PBMCs. The receptors stem from a woman aged 40 to 50 in good health and CMV-seropositive.

The chain is built from TRBV18 and TRBJ1-2; TRBD1 agrees at 11 bases. CDR1 and CDR2 (germline): KGHSH, LQKENI. This CDR3 region has 19 residues. Losses at the gene ends were 2 bases for V and 7 bases for J; bases not matched to a gene: 18. The CDR3 DNA follows: TGTGCCAGCTCACCAGTCATCTCCGGGACAGGGGGAATGTCGGGTGGCTACACCTTC. It translates to CASSPVISGTGGMSGGYTF. Based on the CDR3 plus reference TRBV18 and TRBJ1-2, the full variable domain is NAGVMQNPRHLVRRRGQEARLRCSPMKGHSHVYWYRQLPEEGLKFMVYLQKENIIDESGMPKERFSAEFPKEGPSILRIQQVVRGDSAAYFCASSPVISGTGGMSGGYTFGSGTRLTVV.

V usage is TRBV14 and J usage is TRBJ2-2, with a weak D call TRBD2 (6 bases). Germline CDR1 SGHDN, CDR2 FVKESK. CDR3 length: 14 amino acids. The ends were cut back, 4 bases at V and 4 bases at J, with 10 bases in the middle. CDR3 residues: CASSPRLGTGELFF. In DNA, the CDR3 is TGTGCCAGCAGCCCGCGACTAGGCACCGGGGAGCTGTTTTTT.

V usage is TRBV7-2 and J usage is TRBJ2-7; 9 bases line up with TRBD1. The CDR3 consists of 16 residues. Per the germline V gene, CDR1 is SGHTA and CDR2 is FQGNSA. The trim removed 1 base at V and 1 base at J, leaving 5 bases unmatched. The CDR3 is CASSLGDRVRSYEQYF. The CDR3 DNA reads TGTGCCAGCAGCTTAGGGGACAGGGTCCGATCCTACGAGCAGTACTTC.

The chain employs TRBV11-2 and TRBJ2-6, with D possibly TRBD2 on 6 matching bases. Germline CDR1 is SGHAT and CDR2 is FQNNGV. The CDR3 runs to 19 residues. V lost 5 bases to trimming and J lost 2 bases, with 22 bases between them. CDR3: CASSIEGGGRLAGANVLTF. Written as DNA, the CDR3 is TGTGCCAGCAGCATCGAAGGTGGAGGGAGGTTGGCTGGGGCCAACGTCCTGACTTTC.

This chain links TRBV27 with TRBJ2-3; 14 bases align to TRBD2. The V gene end was trimmed by 3 bases and the J gene end by 4 bases; junction bases not matched to a gene: 9. The CDR3 runs 18 residues. Germline V gene data show CDR1 as MNHEY and CDR2 as SMNVEV (reference sequence). CDR3 DNA sequence: TGTGCCAGCAGTTTCCTCACCGGGACTAGCGGGAGTTCAGATACGCAGTATTTT. Translating it yields CASSFLTGTSGSSDTQYF.